This is a list of T cell receptor beta chains from one sample in a study of blood T cell repertoires in COVID-19. Profiled with immunoSEQ multiplex PCR; TCRdb holds only in-frame clones, not every one. This table holds tens of thousands of clones, roughly 88% found once. The sequenced sample was peripheral blood. These receptor sequences come from a woman of 80 years or more with active or convalescent COVID-19. Each CDR3 is given with its conserved first and last residue. Fields, in order: clone size, J gene, V gene, D gene, CDR3 DNA, CDR3 protein. D genes are given only for firm matches. The size entry is marked missing in some rows and otherwise reads once, few, many or a size class.

. TRBJ2-7 TRBV7-2 TRBD2 TGTGCCAGCAGCGCCAGAGGGACTAGCGGATTCATAACTTCCTACGAGCAGTACTTC CASSARGTSGFITSYEQYF
. TRBJ2-5 TRBV5-4 TRBD1 TGTGCCAGCAGCCAACGAGGACAGGGCTGGGGAGAGACCCAGTACTTC CASSQRGQGWGETQYF
. TRBJ1-2 TRBV6-4 . TGTGCCAGCAGTGACTCACGACGCCAAAAGCGGAGTGGCTACACCTTC CASSDSRRQKRSGYTF
. TRBJ2-2 TRBV6-5 TRBD2 TGTGCCAGCAGTTACAGGACTAGCGGGACCGGGGAGCTGTTTTTT CASSYRTSGTGELFF
. TRBJ1-5 TRBV7-8 TRBD1 TGTGCCAGCAGCCAGGGACAGGGACATCAGCCCCAGCATTTT CASSQGQGHQPQHF
. TRBJ2-3 TRBV9 TRBD2 TGTGCCAGCAGCGTAGGAGGGACTAGCGGGAGTACAGATACGCAGTATTTT CASSVGGTSGSTDTQYF
few TRBJ1-2 TRBV19 TRBD1 TGTGCCAGTAGCCCGACAGGGGAAATAGTTGGCTACACCTTC CASSPTGEIVGYTF
. TRBJ1-5 TRBV18 . TGTGCCAGCTCACCATCAGGGGATCATCAGCCCCAGCATTTT CASSPSGDHQPQHF
. TRBJ2-3 TRBV12-5 TRBD2 TGTGCTAGTGGTTCAGGGACTAGGTTATGGGCAGATACGCAGTATTTT CASGSGTRLWADTQYF
. TRBJ2-1 TRBV25-1 . TGTGCCAGCAGTTCGGCCGGGACTCCCTACAATGAGCAGTTCTTC CASSSAGTPYNEQFF
. TRBJ1-2 TRBV27 TRBD1 TGTGCCAGCAGGGCGGGACAGGGGGCCGGGACTAACTATGGCTACACCTTC CASRAGQGAGTNYGYTF
. TRBJ2-2 TRBV12-3/TRBV12-4 . TGTGCCAGCAGTCCTAGAAACACCGGGGAGCTGTTTTTT CASSPRNTGELFF
once TRBJ1-5 TRBV6-6 . TGTGCCAGCAGTTTCACAGGGAAGGATCAGCCCCAGCATTTT CASSFTGKDQPQHF
few TRBJ2-5 TRBV6-2/TRBV6-3 . TGTGCCAGCAGCTCCCCCCTAGTAGGGACCCAGTACTTC CASSSPLVGTQYF
. TRBJ1-5 TRBV6-2/TRBV6-3 TRBD1 TGTGCCAGCAGCCAATGGGGTCCCGGGACAGTAAGTCAGCCCCAGCATTTT CASSQWGPGTVSQPQHF
. TRBJ2-6 TRBV9 . TGTGCCAGCAGCGCAGGAGGGACCCAGGGGGCCAACGTCCTGACTTTC CASSAGGTQGANVLTF
. TRBJ2-7 TRBV12-3/TRBV12-4 . TGTGCCAGCACTACGAGCGGCTACGAGCAGTACTTC CASTTSGYEQYF
. TRBJ2-1 TRBV27 TRBD1 TGTGCCAGCAGTCTCTACCCGGGGACAGGGGTCTACAATGAGCAGTTCTTC CASSLYPGTGVYNEQFF
. TRBJ1-3 TRBV6-5 TRBD1 TGTGCCAGCAGTTACTCGACAGGGGGAAACACCATATATTTT CASSYSTGGNTIYF
once TRBJ1-4 TRBV19 . TGTGCCAGTAGTATTAGCCAGTTAAATGAAAAACTGTTTTTT CASSISQLNEKLFF
. TRBJ2-4 TRBV10-3 . TGTGCCATCAGTGCCAAGGACAACCTAGCCAAAAACATTCAGTACTTC CAISAKDNLAKNIQYF
. TRBJ2-3 TRBV10-3 . TGTGCCAGCCGGCGGGACCCAATCTTGGCAGATACGCAGTATTTT CASRRDPILADTQYF
. TRBJ2-7 TRBV4-2 TRBD2 TGTGCCAGCGGGACGGGAGGGCCGTACGAGCAGTACTTC CASGTGGPYEQYF
once TRBJ2-6 TRBV3-1/TRBV3-2 TRBD2 TGTGCCAGCAGCCAGTGGACTAGCGGGGGGGCCGATAGCTCTGGGGCCAACGTCCTGACTTTC CASSQWTSGGADSSGANVLTF
few TRBJ2-5 TRBV2 TRBD2 TGTGCCAGCAGTGAAGGGGGACTACAAGAGACCCAGTACTTC CASSEGGLQETQYF
few TRBJ2-7 TRBV27 . TGTGCCAGCAGTTTACGGGGGAGCGAGCAGTACTTC CASSLRGSEQYF
. TRBJ1-1 TRBV5-1 TRBD1 TGCGCCAGCAGCTTAATGACAGGGGGAGACACTGAAGCTTTCTTT CASSLMTGGDTEAFF
. TRBJ2-5 TRBV7-9 . TGTGCCAGCAGCTTGTCGTCCTCTAGAGGGATCACCCATGAGACCCAGTACTTC CASSLSSSRGITHETQYF
. TRBJ2-1 TRBV14 . TGTGCCAGCAGCCAAGTTACAAGGGAGACTTACAATGAGCAGTTCTTC CASSQVTRETYNEQFF
. TRBJ2-1 TRBV24-1 TRBD2 TGTGCCACCAGTGATCCTAGCGGGGGCTCCTACAATGAGCAGTTCTTC CATSDPSGGSYNEQFF
. TRBJ2-4 TRBV4-3 . TGCGCCAGCAGCCAAGATCGGGCAGGGCGCATAAAAAACATTCAGTACTTC CASSQDRAGRIKNIQYF
. TRBJ2-3 TRBV27 TRBD1 TGTGCCAGCAGTTTAGATTGGCAGGGGGGCACAGATACGCAGTATTTT CASSLDWQGGTDTQYF
. TRBJ2-1 TRBV19 TRBD1 TGTGCCAGTGCTCTTTCGGGTGCCACAGGGGCCTATTTCTTC CASALSGATGAYFF
. TRBJ2-7 TRBV5-1 . TGCGCCAGCAGCTTGGAACCCCCCCCTACGTCCTACGAGCAGTACTTC CASSLEPPPTSYEQYF
. TRBJ2-3 TRBV18 . TGTGCCAGCTCACCACAACAGGCCAACACAGATACGCAGTATTTT CASSPQQANTDTQYF
. TRBJ2-5 TRBV11-2 TRBD2 TGTGCCAGCAGCACTGGACTAGTGGAGACCCAGTACTTC CASSTGLVETQYF
. TRBJ1-1 TRBV6-5 . TGTGCCAGCAGACGGACACAGCACACTGAAGCTTTCTTT CASRRTQHTEAFF
. TRBJ2-3 TRBV5-1 TRBD1 TGCGCCAGCAGCTCCGACAGGGCCACAGATACGCAGTATTTT CASSSDRATDTQYF
. TRBJ1-2 TRBV2 TRBD1 TGTGCCAGCAGTCAGACAGGGTATGACTATGGCTACACCTTC CASSQTGYDYGYTF
. TRBJ2-3 TRBV11-3 . TGTGCCAGCAGCTCCCGAGGAGGGGGCAGGACAGATACGCAGTATTTT CASSSRGGGRTDTQYF
. TRBJ1-1 TRBV9 TRBD1 TGTGCCAGCAGCACTCGACAGGGGGCATCTGAAGCTTTCTTT CASSTRQGASEAFF
. TRBJ2-7 TRBV4-2 TRBD2 TGTGCCAGCAGCCAAGTTTCGCGGGAGTGGGTCTACGAGCAGTACTTC CASSQVSREWVYEQYF
. TRBJ2-7 TRBV2 . TGTGCCAGCAGCAGGCAGGGTTACGAGCAGTACTTC CASSRQGYEQYF
. TRBJ1-1 TRBV5-1 . TGCGCCAGCAGCTCGGGGGGGCGAAACACTGAAGCTTTCTTT CASSSGGRNTEAFF
. TRBJ1-1 TRBV5-5 . TGTGCCAGCAGCGACTCTACAACGAACACTGAAGCTTTCTTT CASSDSTTNTEAFF